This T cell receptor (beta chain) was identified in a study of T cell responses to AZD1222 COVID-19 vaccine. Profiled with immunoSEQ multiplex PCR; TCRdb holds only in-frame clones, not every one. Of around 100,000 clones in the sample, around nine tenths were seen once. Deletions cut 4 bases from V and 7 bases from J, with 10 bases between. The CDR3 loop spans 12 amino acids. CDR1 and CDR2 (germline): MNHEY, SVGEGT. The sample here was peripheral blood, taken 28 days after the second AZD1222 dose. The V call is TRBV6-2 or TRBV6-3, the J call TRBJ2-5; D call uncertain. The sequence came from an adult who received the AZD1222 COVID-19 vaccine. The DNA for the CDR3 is TGTGCCAGCAGTTTATTAGATGGGACCCAGTACTTC. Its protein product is CASSLLDGTQYF.